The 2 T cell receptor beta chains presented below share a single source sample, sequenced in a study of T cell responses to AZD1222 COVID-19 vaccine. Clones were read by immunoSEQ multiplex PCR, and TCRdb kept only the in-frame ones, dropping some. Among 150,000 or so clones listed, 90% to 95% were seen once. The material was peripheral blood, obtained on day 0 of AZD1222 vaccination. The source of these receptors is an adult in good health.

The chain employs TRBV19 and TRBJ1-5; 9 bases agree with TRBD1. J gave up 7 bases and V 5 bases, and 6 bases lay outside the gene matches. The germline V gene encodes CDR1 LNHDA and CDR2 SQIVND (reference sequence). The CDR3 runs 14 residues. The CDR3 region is CASSVHRGQQPQHF. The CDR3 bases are TGTGCCAGTAGTGTCCACAGGGGGCAACAGCCCCAGCATTTT.

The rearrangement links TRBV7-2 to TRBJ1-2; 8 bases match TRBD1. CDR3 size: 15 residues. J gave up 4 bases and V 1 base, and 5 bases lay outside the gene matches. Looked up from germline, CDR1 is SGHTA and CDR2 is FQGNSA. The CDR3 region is CASSLGTGRGYGYTF. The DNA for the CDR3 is TGTGCCAGCAGCTTAGGGACAGGGCGAGGCTATGGCTACACCTTC.